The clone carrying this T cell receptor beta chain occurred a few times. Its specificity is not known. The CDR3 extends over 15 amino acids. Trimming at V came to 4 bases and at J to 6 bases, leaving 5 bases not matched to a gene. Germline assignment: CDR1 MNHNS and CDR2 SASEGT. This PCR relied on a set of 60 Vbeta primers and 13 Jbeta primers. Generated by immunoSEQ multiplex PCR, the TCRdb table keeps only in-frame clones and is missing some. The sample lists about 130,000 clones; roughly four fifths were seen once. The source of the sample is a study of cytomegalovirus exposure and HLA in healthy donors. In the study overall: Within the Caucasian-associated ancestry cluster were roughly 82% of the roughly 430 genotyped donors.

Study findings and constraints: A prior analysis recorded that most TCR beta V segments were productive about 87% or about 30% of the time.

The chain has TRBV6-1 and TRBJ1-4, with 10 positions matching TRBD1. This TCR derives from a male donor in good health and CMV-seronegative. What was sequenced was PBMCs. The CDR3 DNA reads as TGTGCCAGCAGTGCACGGGACAGGGGCGATGAAAAACTGTTTTTT. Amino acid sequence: CASSARDRGDEKLFF.